Sequencing of this TCR beta chain was carried out in a study of T cell changes during pregnancy in multiple sclerosis. Trimming removed 5 bases from V and 1 base from J; junction bases left unmatched: 12. CDR1 is SGHTA, CDR2 FQGTGA, per germline. The CDR3 has 17 amino acids. Only in-frame clones appear in the TCRdb table, and some are missing; sequencing was by immunoSEQ multiplex PCR. The sample lists tens of thousands of clones; 91% were seen once. Here the sequenced sample was CD4+ T cells from peripheral blood mononuclear cells, taken in the third trimester of pregnancy. The V call is TRBV7-3, the J call TRBJ1-1; 8 nucleotides line up with TRBD1. The receptor comes from a female donor in good health, enrolled as a control in a pregnancy study. The CDR3 reads CASSARAGGPRNTEAFF. As DNA, the CDR3 is TGTGCCAGCAGCGCCCGCGCAGGGGGCCCTCGGAACACTGAAGCTTTCTTT.